The source of this TCR beta chain is a study of human T cells and chemical hapten exposure. Study at large: An area of 2 cm by 1.5 to 2.5 cm on upper inner arm skin received 2% DPC for sensitization. The study's findings and limits: Among TCRs, those above 1 in 1000 frequency were unaffected by DPC sensitization.

The time point is: patch test 2, 6 weeks after DPC sensitization. Documented treatment: therapeutic diphenylcyclopropenone sensitization with weekly scalp DPC. Unseparated into fractions, whole blood served as the source from which total RNA was extracted. This clonotype was observed many times. Its specificity is not known. CDR3 length: 16 amino acids. Germline lookup yields CDR1 LNHNV and CDR2 YYDKDF (reference sequence). The J segment lost 3 bases and the V segment lost 0 bases, leaving 4 bases of the junction unmatched. TCRdb reprocessed the RACE reads via MiXCR and lists one record per CDR3 protein. The profile covers approximately 350,000 distinct CDR3 sequences, with about 6% appearing a single time and more than 5.5% taken by the ten largest.

The TCR originated in a woman aged 18-35 years with alopecia areata. Some clones in this sample may be carry-over from other donors' samples. This chain joins TRBV15 and TRBJ2-3, with 9 bases lining up with TRBD2. The source material was whole blood, sampled in connection with sensitization to the hapten diphenylcyclopropenone (DPC). For the CDR3, the DNA is TGTGCCACCAGCAGAGAGCGGGGGGGAGGAACAGATACGCAGTATTTT. It specifies CATSRERGGGTDTQYF.